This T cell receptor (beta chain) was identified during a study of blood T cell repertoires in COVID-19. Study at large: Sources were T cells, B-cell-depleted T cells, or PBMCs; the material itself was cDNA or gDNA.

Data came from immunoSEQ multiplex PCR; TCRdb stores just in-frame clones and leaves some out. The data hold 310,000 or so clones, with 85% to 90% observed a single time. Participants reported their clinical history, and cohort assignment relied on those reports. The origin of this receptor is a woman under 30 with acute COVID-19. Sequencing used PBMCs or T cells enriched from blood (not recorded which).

Here the CDR3 reads CASSIHSVTDTQYF. As DNA, the CDR3 is TGTGCCAGCAGCATCCATAGCGTCACAGATACGCAGTATTTT. V and J are TRBV9 and TRBJ2-3; a possible D gene is TRBD2 (5 bases). This CDR3 spans 14 amino acids. V was pared by 4 bases and J by 2 bases, with 11 bases between. Germline lookup yields CDR1 SGDLS and CDR2 YYNGEE.